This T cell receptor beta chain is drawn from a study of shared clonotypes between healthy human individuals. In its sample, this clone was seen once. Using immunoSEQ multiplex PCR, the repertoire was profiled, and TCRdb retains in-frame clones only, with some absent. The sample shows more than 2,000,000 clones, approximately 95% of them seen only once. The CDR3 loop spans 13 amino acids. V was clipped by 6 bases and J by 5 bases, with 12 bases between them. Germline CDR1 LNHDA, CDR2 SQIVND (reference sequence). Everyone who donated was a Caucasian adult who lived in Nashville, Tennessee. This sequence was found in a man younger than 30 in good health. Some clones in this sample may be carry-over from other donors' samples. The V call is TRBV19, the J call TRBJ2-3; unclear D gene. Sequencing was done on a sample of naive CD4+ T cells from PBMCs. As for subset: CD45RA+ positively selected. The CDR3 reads CASSPAFEDTQYF. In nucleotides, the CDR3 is TGTGCCAGTAGCCCAGCCTTCGAAGATACGCAGTATTTT. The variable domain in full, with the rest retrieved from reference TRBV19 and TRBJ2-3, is DGGITQSPKYLFRKEGQNVTLSCEQNLNHDAMYWYRQDPGQGLRLIYYSQIVNDFQKGDIAEGYSVSREKKESFPLTVTSAQKNPTAFYLCASSPAFEDTQYFGPGTRLTVL.